This section outlines one T cell receptor beta chain sequence together with its context. This sample was taken from a study of identical twins. cDNA molecules carried unique molecular identifiers, and template switching added a universal primer site. TCRdb ran MiXCR on the 5' RACE reads and lists one entry per CDR3 protein. The sample yields roughly 720,000 distinct CDR3 sequences, 18% seen once. The CDR3 spans 17 residues. With 7 bases removed from V and 2 bases from J, the gap between germline ends came to 21 bases. Germline V gene lookup returns CDR1 SGDLS and CDR2 YYNGEE. The same sample was also studied in work on T cells expressing NK-cell markers. Per that study: One of eight sequenced donors was HCMV-seronegative; the other seven were seropositive. Several experiments employed an anti-gamma-delta TCR antibody to confine sorting to alpha-beta TCR T cells. What remained unclear was the HCMV specificity of expanded NKG2C+ T cell clones.

The chain carries TRBV9 and TRBJ2-2; D not certain. Sequenced material: PBMCs. This receptor was identified in a woman under 30 in good health. DNA of the CDR3: TGTGCCAGCCTTCCGGGCCCATCCATTCAAAACACCGGGGAGCTGTTTTTT. Amino acid sequence: CASLPGPSIQNTGELFF.